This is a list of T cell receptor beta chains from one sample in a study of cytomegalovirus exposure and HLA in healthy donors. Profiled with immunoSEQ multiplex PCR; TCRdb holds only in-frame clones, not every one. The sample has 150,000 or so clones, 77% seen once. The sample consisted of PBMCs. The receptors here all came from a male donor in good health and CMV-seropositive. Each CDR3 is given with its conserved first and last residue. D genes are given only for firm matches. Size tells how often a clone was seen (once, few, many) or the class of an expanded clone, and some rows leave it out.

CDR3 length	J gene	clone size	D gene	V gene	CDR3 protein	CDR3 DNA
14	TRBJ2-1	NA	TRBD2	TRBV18	CASSPTSGSNEQFF	TGTGCCAGCTCACCAACTAGCGGGAGTAATGAGCAGTTCTTC
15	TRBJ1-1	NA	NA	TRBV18	CASSPPSRENTEAFF	TGTGCCAGCTCACCACCGAGCAGGGAGAACACTGAAGCTTTCTTT
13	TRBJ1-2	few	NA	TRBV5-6	CASSLGGRDGYTF	TGTGCCAGCAGCTTAGGGGGAAGGGATGGCTACACCTTC
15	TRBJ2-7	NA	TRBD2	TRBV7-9	CASSSSSGSPYEQYF	TGTGCCAGCAGCTCCAGTAGCGGGAGCCCGTACGAGCAGTACTTC
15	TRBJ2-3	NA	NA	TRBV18	CASSQDRRRTDTQYF	TGTGCCAGCTCGCAAGACAGGCGCCGCACAGATACGCAGTATTTT
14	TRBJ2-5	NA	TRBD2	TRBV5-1	CASSTRTSGETQYF	TGCGCCAGCAGCACCCGGACTAGTGGGGAGACCCAGTACTTC
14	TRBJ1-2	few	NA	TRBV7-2	CASSLRTELYGYTF	TGTGCCAGCAGCTTAAGGACAGAACTCTATGGCTACACCTTC
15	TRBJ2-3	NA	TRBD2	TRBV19	CASKPGLAGSYTQYF	TGTGCCAGTAAGCCAGGACTAGCGGGTAGTTATACGCAGTATTTT
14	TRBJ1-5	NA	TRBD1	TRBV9	CASSRGEGNQPQHF	TGTGCCAGCTCCAGGGGGGAAGGCAATCAGCCCCAGCATTTT
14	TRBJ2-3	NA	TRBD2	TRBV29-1	CSVGLAGRPDTQYF	TGCAGCGTGGGACTAGCGGGGAGGCCAGATACGCAGTATTTT
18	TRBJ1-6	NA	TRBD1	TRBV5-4	CASSDRFWRQGINSPLHF	TGTGCCAGCAGCGATCGTTTTTGGCGACAGGGTATTAATTCACCCCTCCACTTT
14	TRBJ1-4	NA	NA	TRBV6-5	CASRNTRGSEKLFF	TGTGCCAGCAGAAACACGCGAGGCAGCGAAAAACTGTTTTTT
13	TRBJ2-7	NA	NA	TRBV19	CASSPGGRYEQYF	TGTGCCAGTAGTCCCGGAGGACGGTACGAGCAGTACTTC
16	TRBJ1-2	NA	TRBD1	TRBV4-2	CASSQDTPDRAGGYTF	TGTGCCAGCAGCCAAGATACCCCGGACAGGGCTGGGGGCTACACCTTC
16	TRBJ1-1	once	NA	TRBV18	CASSPRPQESDTEAFF	TGTGCCAGCTCACCCCGCCCCCAGGAATCGGACACTGAAGCTTTCTTT
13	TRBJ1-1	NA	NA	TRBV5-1	CASSLPWNTEAFF	TGCGCCAGCAGCTTGCCATGGAACACTGAAGCTTTCTTT
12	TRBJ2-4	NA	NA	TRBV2	CASSGDRPCKYF	TGTGCCAGCAGTGGTGACAGGCCCTGTAAGTACTTC
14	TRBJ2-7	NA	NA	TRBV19	CASSVAESSYEQYF	TGTGCCAGTAGTGTAGCGGAGAGCTCCTACGAGCAGTACTTC
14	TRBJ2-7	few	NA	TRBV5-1	CASSLGQDIYEQYF	TGCGCCAGCAGCTTGGGTCAGGACATCTACGAGCAGTACTTC
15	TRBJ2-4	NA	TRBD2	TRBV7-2	CASSSASGGRNIQYF	TGTGCCAGCAGCTCCGCTAGCGGGGGGCGGAACATTCAGTACTTC
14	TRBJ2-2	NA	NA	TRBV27	CASSYYTSTGELFF	TGTGCCAGCAGTTACTACACGTCCACCGGGGAGCTGTTTTTT
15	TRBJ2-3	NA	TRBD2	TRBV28	CASSDTSGSRDTQYF	TGTGCCAGCAGCGACACTAGCGGGAGTAGAGATACGCAGTATTTT
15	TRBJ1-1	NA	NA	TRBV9	CASSEIQGMNTEAFF	TGTGCCAGCAGCGAAATCCAGGGTATGAACACTGAAGCTTTCTTT
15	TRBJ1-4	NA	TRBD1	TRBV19	CASSMVTGGNEKLFF	TGTGCCAGTAGTATGGTTACAGGGGGAAATGAAAAACTGTTTTTT
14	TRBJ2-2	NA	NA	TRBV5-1	CASSLAANTGELFF	TGCGCCAGCAGCTTGGCGGCGAACACCGGGGAGCTGTTTTTT
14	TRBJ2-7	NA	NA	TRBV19	CASRGRDSRYEQYF	TGTGCCAGTAGGGGCAGGGACTCCCGATACGAGCAGTACTTC
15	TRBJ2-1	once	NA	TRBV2	CASSSRGLTYNEQFF	TGTGCCAGCAGTTCTAGGGGCTTAACCTACAATGAGCAGTTCTTC
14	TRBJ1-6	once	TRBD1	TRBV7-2	CASSSGQGGSPLHF	TGTGCCAGCAGCTCGGGACAGGGGGGATCACCCCTCCACTTT
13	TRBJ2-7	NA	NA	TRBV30	CAFSTKQDYEQYF	TGTGCCTTTTCGACAAAGCAGGACTACGAGCAGTACTTC